The clone carrying this TCR beta chain has a count of ten or more. The antigen remains undetermined. Template switching (which added a universal primer site) was used, and cDNA carried unique molecular identifiers. One entry per CDR3 protein, called by TCRdb with MiXCR from the 5' RACE reads. The data contain roughly 290,000 distinct CDR3 sequences, 6.5% to 9.5% of them singletons. This sample stems from a study of identical twins. CDR3 size: 17 residues. Per the germline V gene, CDR1 is SGHRS and CDR2 is YFSETQ. With 4 bases clipped from V and 4 bases from J, the junction kept 10 bases outside the gene matches. Overall study findings and caveats: In beta out-of-frame sequences, the excess sharing between twins was weaker. Out-of-frame alpha sequences that twins shared showed excess low generation probability. While abundant cord blood beta clonotypes carried fewer insertions, memory repertoires showed no such pattern.

The data also belong to a second study, concerning yellow fever vaccine responses in identical twins.

The sequencing input was memory (CD45RO+) T cells sorted from blood. The chain joins TRBV5-1 to TRBJ2-3, with 12 bases that match TRBD2. This TCR was recovered from a woman aged 18-29 years in good health. The CDR3 is CASSEAELAGGADTQYF. CDR3 sequence (DNA): TGCGCCAGCAGCGAGGCAGAACTAGCGGGAGGAGCAGATACGCAGTATTTT.